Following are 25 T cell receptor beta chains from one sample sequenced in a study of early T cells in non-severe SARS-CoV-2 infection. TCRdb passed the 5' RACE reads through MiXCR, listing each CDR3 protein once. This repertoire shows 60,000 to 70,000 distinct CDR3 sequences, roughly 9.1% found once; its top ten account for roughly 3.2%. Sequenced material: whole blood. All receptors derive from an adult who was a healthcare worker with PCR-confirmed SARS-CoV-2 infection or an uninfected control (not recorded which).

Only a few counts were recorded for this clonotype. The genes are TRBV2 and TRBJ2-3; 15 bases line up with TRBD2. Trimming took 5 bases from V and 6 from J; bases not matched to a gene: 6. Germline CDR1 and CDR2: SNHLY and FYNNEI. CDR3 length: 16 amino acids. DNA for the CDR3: TGTGCCAGCAGTCCCGGGACTAGCGGGAGGTGGGATACGCAGTATTTT. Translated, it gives CASSPGTSGRWDTQYF.

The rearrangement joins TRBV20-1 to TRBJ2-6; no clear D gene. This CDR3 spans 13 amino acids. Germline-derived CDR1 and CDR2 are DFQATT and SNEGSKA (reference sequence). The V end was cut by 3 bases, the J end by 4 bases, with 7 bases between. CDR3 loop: CSARVTGANVLTF. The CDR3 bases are TGCAGTGCTAGGGTTACCGGGGCCAACGTCCTGACTTTC.

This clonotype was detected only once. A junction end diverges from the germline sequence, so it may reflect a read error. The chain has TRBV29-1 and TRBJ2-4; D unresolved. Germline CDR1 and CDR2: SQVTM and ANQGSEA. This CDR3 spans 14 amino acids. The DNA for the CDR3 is TGCAGCGTTGAAGATCGGATCGCCAAAAGCATTCAGTACTTC. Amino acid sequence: CSVEDRIAKSIQYF.

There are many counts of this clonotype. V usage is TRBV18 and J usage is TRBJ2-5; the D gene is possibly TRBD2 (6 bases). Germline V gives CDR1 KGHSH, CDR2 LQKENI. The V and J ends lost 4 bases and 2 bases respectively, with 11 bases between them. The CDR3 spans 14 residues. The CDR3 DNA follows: TGTGCCAGCTCACTTAGCGGCCCGCAAGAGACCCAGTACTTC. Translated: CASSLSGPQETQYF.

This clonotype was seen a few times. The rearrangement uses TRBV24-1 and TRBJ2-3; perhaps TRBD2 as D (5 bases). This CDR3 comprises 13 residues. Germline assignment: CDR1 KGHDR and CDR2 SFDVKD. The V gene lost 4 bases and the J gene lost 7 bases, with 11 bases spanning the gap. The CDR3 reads CATSDPGLNTQYF. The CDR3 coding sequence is TGTGCCACCAGTGACCCAGGACTCAATACGCAGTATTTT.

For the CDR3, the DNA is TGTGCCAGCAGGGCCACCCCCGGGGGCCCCGAACGAGGTAATGAGCAGTTCTTC. Amino acids: CASRATPGGPERGNEQFF. V gene TRBV2 combines with J gene TRBJ2-1; D might be TRBD1 or TRBD2, each matching 6 bases. The germline V gene encodes CDR1 SNHLY and CDR2 FYNNEI. The V end was cut by 6 bases, the J end by 7 bases, with 28 bases between. The CDR3 extends over 18 amino acids.

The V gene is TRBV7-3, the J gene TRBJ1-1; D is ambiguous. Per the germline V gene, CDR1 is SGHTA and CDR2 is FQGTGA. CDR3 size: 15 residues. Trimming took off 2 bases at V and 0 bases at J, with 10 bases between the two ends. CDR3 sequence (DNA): TGTGCCAGCAGCTTATACCGGCAGCTGAACACTGAAGCTTTCTTT. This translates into CASSLYRQLNTEAFF. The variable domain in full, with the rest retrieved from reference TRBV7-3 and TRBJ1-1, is GAGVSQTPSNKVTEKGKYVELRCDPISGHTALYWYRQSLGQGPEFLIYFQGTGAADDSGLPNDRFFAVRPEGSVSTLKIQRTERGDSAVYLCASSLYRQLNTEAFFGQGTRLTVV.

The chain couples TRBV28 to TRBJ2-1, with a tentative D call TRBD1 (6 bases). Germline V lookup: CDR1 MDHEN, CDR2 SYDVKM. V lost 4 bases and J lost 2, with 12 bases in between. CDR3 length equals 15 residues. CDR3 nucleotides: TGTGCCAGCAGTTCCCCCGGGACACCCTACAATGAGCAGTTCTTC. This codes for CASSSPGTPYNEQFF.

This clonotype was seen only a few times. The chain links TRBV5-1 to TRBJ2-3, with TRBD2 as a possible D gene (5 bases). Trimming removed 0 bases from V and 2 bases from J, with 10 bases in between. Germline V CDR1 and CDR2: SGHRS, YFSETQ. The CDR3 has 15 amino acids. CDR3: CASSLVSDNTDTQYF. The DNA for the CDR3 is TGCGCCAGCAGCTTGGTTAGCGACAACACAGATACGCAGTATTTT.

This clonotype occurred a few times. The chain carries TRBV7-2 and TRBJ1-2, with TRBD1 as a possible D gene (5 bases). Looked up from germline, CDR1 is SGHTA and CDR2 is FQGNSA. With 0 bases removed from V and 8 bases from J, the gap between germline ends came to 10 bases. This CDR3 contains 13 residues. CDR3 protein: CASSLASQGGYTF. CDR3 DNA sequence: TGTGCCAGCAGCTTAGCTAGCCAGGGAGGCTACACCTTC.

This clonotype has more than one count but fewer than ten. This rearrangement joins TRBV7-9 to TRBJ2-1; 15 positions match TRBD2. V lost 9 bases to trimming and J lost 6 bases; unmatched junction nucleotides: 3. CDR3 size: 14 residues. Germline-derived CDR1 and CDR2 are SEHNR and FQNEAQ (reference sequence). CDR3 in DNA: TGTGCCAGTAGGACTAGCGGGAGGGCCAATGAGCAGTTCTTC. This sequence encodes CASRTSGRANEQFF.

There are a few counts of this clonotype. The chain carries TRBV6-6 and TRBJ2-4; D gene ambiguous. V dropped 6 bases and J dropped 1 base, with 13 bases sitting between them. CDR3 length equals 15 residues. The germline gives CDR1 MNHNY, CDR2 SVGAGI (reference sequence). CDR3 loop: CASSLAMVAKNIQYF. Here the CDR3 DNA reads TGTGCCAGCAGCCTCGCGATGGTGGCCAAAAACATTCAGTACTTC.

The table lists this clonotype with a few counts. The DNA of the CDR3 is TGTGCCAGCTCACCTGTGACAGACTCTGGAAACACCATATATTTT. Translated, it gives CASSPVTDSGNTIYF. The chain couples TRBV18 to TRBJ1-3, with TRBD1 as a possible D gene (5 bases). Between the trimmed V and J ends, which lost 3 bases and 0 bases, there was a span of 9 bases. The CDR3 sequence is 15 residues long. Germline CDR1 is KGHSH and CDR2 is LQKENI.

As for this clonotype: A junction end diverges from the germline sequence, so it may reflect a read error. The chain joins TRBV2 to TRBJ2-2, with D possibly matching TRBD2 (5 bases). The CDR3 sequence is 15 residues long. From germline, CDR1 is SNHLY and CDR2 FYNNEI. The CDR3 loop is CASSAKRTNTGELSF. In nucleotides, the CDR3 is TGTGCCAGCTCAGCGAAGCGCACGAACACCGGGGAGCTGTCTTTT.

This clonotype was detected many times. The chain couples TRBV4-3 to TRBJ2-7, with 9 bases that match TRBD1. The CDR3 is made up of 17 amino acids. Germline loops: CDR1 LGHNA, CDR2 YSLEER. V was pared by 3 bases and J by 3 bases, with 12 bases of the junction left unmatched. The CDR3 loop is CASSQVAGTGHLYEQYF. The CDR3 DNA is TGCGCCAGCAGCCAGGTAGCAGGGACAGGGCACCTCTACGAGCAGTACTTC.

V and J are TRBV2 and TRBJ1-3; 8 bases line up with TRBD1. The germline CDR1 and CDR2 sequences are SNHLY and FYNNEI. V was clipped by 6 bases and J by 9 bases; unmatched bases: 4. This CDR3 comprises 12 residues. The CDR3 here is CASSRTGGTIYF. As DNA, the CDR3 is TGTGCCAGCAGCCGTACAGGGGGCACCATATATTTT.

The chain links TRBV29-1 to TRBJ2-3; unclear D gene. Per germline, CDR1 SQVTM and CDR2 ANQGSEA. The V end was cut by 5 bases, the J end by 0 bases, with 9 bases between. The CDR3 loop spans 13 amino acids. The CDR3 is CSVRPSSTDTQYF. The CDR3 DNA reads TGCAGCGTTAGACCCTCGAGCACAGATACGCAGTATTTT.

CDR3 DNA sequence: TGTGCCACCAACATGGACACCATCACAGATACGCAGTATTTT. Its translation is CATNMDTITDTQYF. The chain recombines TRBV15 with TRBJ2-3; D may be TRBD1 (5 bases). V was shortened by 7 bases and J by 2 bases, with 13 bases between the two germline ends. The germline V gene encodes CDR1 LNHNV and CDR2 YYDKDF (reference sequence). This CDR3 contains 14 residues.

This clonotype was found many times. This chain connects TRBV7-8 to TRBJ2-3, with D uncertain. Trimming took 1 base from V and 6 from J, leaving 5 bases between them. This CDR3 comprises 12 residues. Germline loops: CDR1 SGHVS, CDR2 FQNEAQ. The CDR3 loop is CASSLVRDTQYF. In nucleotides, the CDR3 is TGTGCCAGCAGCTTAGTGCGTGATACGCAGTATTTT.

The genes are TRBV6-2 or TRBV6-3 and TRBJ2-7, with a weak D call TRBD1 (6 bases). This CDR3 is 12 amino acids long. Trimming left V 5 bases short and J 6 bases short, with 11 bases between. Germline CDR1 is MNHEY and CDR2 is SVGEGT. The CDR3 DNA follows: TGTGCCAGCAGTGATACAGGGCGCGAGCAGTACTTC. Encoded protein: CASSDTGREQYF.

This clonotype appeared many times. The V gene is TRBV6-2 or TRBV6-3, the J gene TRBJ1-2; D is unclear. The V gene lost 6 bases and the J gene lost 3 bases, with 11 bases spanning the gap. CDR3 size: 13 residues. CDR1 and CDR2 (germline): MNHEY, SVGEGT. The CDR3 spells CASSAQGDYGYTF. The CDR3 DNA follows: TGTGCCAGCAGCGCTCAAGGTGACTATGGCTACACCTTC.

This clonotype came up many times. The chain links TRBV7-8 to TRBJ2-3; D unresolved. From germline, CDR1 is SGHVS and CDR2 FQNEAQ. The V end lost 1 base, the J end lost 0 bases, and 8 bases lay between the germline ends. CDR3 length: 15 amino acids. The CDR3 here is CASSLVLSSTDTQYF. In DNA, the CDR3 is TGTGCCAGCAGCTTAGTACTTTCTAGCACAGATACGCAGTATTTT.

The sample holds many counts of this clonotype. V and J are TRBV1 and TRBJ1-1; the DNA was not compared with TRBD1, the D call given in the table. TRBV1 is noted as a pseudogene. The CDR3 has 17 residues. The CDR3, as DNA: TGCACCAGCAGCTCCGGACAGAAAACGGGGGAAAACACTGAAGCTTTCTTT. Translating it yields CTSSSGQKTGENTEAFF.

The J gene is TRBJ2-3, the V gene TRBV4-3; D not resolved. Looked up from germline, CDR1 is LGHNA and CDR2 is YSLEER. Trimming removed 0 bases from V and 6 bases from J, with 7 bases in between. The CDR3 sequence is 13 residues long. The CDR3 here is CASSQDQRDTQYF. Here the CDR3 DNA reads TGCGCCAGCAGCCAAGATCAGAGGGATACGCAGTATTTT.

The CDR3 reads CASSLLEGTEAFF. In DNA form, the CDR3 reads TGTGCCAGCAGCCTCTTGGAGGGGACTGAAGCTTTCTTT. The V and J genes are TRBV3-1 and TRBJ1-1, with a tentative D call TRBD1 (5 bases). V lost 4 bases, J lost 5 bases, and 11 bases lay in between. Germline CDR1 LGHDT, CDR2 YNNKEL (reference sequence). The CDR3 loop spans 13 amino acids.